This T cell receptor beta chain comes out of a study of T cell changes during pregnancy in multiple sclerosis. This clone was detected once. TCRdb's table, derived via immunoSEQ multiplex PCR, lists solely in-frame clones and lacks some. The sample lists 90,000 to 120,000 clones, about 94% occurring once. J lost 2 bases, V lost 9 bases, and 7 bases had no gene match. The V gene's germline CDR1 is LNHDA and CDR2 SQIVND (reference sequence). The CDR3 contains 14 residues. V is TRBV19 and J is TRBJ2-1; the match to TRBD2 covers 7 bases. The clonotype was recovered from a female donor with multiple sclerosis, enrolled in a pregnancy study. The sample here was peripheral blood, taken before pregnancy. CDR3 DNA sequence: TGTGCCAGCTCTAGCGGCCTAGCCTACAATGAGCAGTTCTTC. This encodes CASSSGLAYNEQFF.